The clone carrying this TCR beta chain was seen repeatedly, ten times or more. Antigen: not known. These data belong to a study of identical twins. Whole-study findings and limits: Among monozygotic twins, out-of-frame TCR alpha sharing exceeded what models predicted.

A universal primer site was incorporated via template switching, and the cDNA contained unique molecular identifiers. TCRdb re-analysed the 5' RACE reads in MiXCR, keeping a single row per CDR3 protein. The table records around 240,000 distinct CDR3 sequences, about 7% of them present only once. CDR3 size: 15 residues. Unmatched junction bases numbered 2, after V lost 1 base and J lost 4 bases. Germline CDR1 DFQATT, CDR2 SNEGSKA (reference sequence). These data were also reused for a study on yellow fever vaccine responses in identical twins. That paper states: Among the twins, the vaccine T cell response reportedly seemed partly convergent and partly personalized.

This TCR came from a young woman in good health. The sample was memory (CD45RO+) T cells sorted from blood. V is TRBV20-1 and J is TRBJ2-3; 13 positions match TRBD2. CDR3: CSARGLAGGADTQYF. CDR3 nucleotide sequence: TGCAGTGCTAGAGGACTAGCGGGAGGAGCAGATACGCAGTATTTT.